The present entry profiles one TCR beta chain with its context. The data belong to a study of cytomegalovirus exposure and HLA in healthy donors. Overall study: The platform used for the approximately 120 validation repertoires matched that of the roughly 630 first-cohort repertoires, a later analysis reported.

The repertoire was sequenced with immunoSEQ multiplex PCR; TCRdb's copy has only in-frame clones and lacks some. In the table there are fewer than 100,000 clones, roughly 93% of which are singletons. CDR3 size: 16 residues. V was cut by 0 bases and J by 0 bases, with 7 bases left in between. CDR1 is SGHDT, CDR2 YYEEEE, per germline. The chain links TRBV5-6 to TRBJ2-6; D remains ambiguous. The clonotype comes from a man under 40 in good health and CMV-seronegative. Sample: PBMCs. CDR3: CASSLGGYSGANVLTF. In DNA, the CDR3 is TGTGCCAGCAGCTTGGGCGGCTACTCTGGGGCCAACGTCCTGACTTTC.